This TCR beta chain appears in the sequencing data of a study of CD8+ T cells in alopecia areata. The wider study: In an open-label trial, patients got 5 to 10 mg tofacitinib twice daily.

RNA, once extracted, was reverse transcribed into cDNA for use as the sequencing template. The table came from immunoSEQ multiplex PCR; TCRdb's copy has only in-frame clones and leaves some out. The sample comprises about 110,000 clones, roughly 84% of which are singletons, and 20% to 25% rests with the top ten. Between the trimmed V and J ends, which lost 4 bases and 4 bases, there was a span of 18 bases. Germline V lookup: CDR1 SGHRS, CDR2 YFSETQ. CDR3 length: 15 amino acids. A single count supports this clone. What it recognizes is unknown. Study-level results: Sequence data from scalp samples additionally include resident alphabeta T cells of normal skin. An increase in clonality over normal scalp was evident in lesional scalp, especially alopecia totalis/universalis.

Treatment in this sample: oral pan-JAK inhibitor, 5-10 mg twice daily. Those with alopecia areata gave lesional scalp punch biopsies and peripheral blood. This clonotype was obtained from a human donor with alopecia areata. The sample here was CD8+ T cells sorted from blood, taken at week 24, from a patient treated with tofacitinib. This chain joins TRBV5-1 and TRBJ2-7; a weak D match, TRBD1 (7 bases). CDR3 nucleotide sequence: TGCGCCAGCAGCCGGGGGACAGACCCCCTATACGAGCAGTACTTC. It specifies CASSRGTDPLYEQYF.